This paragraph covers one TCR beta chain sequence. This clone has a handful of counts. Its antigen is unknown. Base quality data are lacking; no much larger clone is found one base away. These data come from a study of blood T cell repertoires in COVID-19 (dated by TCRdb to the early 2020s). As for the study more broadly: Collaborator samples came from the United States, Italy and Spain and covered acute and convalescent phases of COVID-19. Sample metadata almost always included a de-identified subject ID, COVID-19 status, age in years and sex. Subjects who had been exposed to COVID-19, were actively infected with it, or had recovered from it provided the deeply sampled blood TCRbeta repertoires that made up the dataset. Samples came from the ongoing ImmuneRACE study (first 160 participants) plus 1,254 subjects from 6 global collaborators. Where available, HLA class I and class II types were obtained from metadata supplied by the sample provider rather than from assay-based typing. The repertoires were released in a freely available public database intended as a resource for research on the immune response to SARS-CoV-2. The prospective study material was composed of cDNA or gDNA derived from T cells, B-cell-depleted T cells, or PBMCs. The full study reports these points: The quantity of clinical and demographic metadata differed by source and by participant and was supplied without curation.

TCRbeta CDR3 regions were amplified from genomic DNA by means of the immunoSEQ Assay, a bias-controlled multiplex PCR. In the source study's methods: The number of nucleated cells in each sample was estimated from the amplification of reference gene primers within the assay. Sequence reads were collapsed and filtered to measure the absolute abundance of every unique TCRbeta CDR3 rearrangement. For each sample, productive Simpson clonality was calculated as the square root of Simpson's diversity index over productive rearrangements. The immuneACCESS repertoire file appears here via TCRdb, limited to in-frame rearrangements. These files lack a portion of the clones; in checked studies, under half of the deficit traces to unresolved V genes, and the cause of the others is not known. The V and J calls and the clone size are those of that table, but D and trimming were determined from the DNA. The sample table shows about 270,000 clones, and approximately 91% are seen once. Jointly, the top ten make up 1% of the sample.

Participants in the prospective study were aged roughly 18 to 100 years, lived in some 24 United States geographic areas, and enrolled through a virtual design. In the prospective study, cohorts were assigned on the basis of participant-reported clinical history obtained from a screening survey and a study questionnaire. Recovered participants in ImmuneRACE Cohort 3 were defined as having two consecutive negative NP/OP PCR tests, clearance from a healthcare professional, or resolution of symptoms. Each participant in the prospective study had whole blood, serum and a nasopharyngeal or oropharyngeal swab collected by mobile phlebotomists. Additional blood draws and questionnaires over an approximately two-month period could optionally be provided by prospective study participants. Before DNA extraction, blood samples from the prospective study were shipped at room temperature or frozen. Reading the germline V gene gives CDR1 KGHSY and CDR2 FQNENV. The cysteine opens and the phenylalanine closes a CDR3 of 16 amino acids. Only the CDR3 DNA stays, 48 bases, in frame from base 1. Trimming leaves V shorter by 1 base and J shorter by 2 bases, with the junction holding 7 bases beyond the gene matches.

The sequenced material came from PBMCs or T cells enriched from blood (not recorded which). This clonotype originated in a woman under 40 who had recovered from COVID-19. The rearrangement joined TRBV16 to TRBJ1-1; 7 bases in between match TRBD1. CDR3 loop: CASSQYSGTANTEAFF. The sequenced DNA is TGTGCCAGCAGCCAATATTCGGGGACAGCTAACACTGAAGCTTTCTTT.